This T cell receptor beta chain was sequenced for a study of T cell clonotyping in hematopoietic cell transplantation. Study overall: Cytoreduction preceded collection of pretransplant recipient samples.

Study conclusions and caveats: Recipient TCR diversity dropped after transplant; expanded clonotypes rose from day 30 to 180.

The germline V gene encodes CDR1 ENHRY and CDR2 SYGVKD. Deletions cut 6 bases from V and 0 bases from J, with 9 bases between. This CDR3 comprises 14 residues. Repertoires were generated with immunoSEQ multiplex PCR, while TCRdb's copy carries only in-frame clones and drops some. The sample contains just under 7,500 clones, around 89% of which appear only once. This clone was detected only once. What it binds is not known. Time point of the sample: recipient sample about 28 days before transplant, after cytoreduction. The chain carries TRBV10-3 and TRBJ2-1, with D maybe TRBD1 (6 bases). This sequence was found in a man in his 60s with acute myeloid leukemia. Some clones in this sample may be carry-over from other donors' samples. The material was peripheral blood mononuclear cells, obtained before stem cell transplant. This CDR3 reads CAIRSQGSYNEQFF. The DNA for the CDR3 is TGTGCCATCAGGTCACAGGGCTCCTACAATGAGCAGTTCTTC.